In this sample, the clone carrying this T cell receptor (beta chain) turned up many times. Its antigen remains unknown. From germline, CDR1 is LNHDA and CDR2 SQIVND (reference sequence). Trimming cost V 2 bases and J 3 bases, with 8 bases left between them. There are 14 residues in the CDR3. The sample comes from a study of early T cells in non-severe SARS-CoV-2 infection. TCRdb processed the 5' RACE reads anew with MiXCR; each CDR3 protein has one entry. The sample holds roughly 61,000 distinct CDR3 sequences, around 13% seen once. Study-wide points: Matching with VDJdb favored anti-spike CD8 responses (missing private and CD4 specificities).

The sequence was collected from an adult who was a healthcare worker with PCR-confirmed SARS-CoV-2 infection or an uninfected control (not recorded which). The sample here was whole blood, taken at baseline. The gene calls are TRBV19 and TRBJ1-5; D not certain. The CDR3 here is CASSIQVPNQPQHF. The CDR3 bases are TGTGCCAGTAGTATACAGGTGCCCAATCAGCCCCAGCATTTT.